The T cell receptor (beta chain) described here comes from a study of T cell responses to AZD1222 COVID-19 vaccine. Study-level points and caveats: Just 5 or 6 AZD1222 recipients tested seropositive at baseline.

This clone appeared once. Its antigen remains unidentified. Germline V CDR1 and CDR2: MDHEN, SYDVKM. V gave up 3 bases and J gave up 6 bases; unmatched junction bases: 7. This CDR3 spans 15 amino acids. The table came from immunoSEQ multiplex PCR; TCRdb's copy has only in-frame clones and leaves some out. The table includes about 140,000 clones, 88% detected once. The sample here was peripheral blood, taken 28 days after the second AZD1222 dose. This clonotype was sampled from an adult who received the AZD1222 COVID-19 vaccine. The gene calls are TRBV28 and TRBJ1-5; 8 bases are a match to TRBD1. CDR3: CASSFRTGTFQPQHF. In DNA, the CDR3 is TGTGCCAGCAGTTTTCGGACAGGGACGTTTCAGCCCCAGCATTTT.